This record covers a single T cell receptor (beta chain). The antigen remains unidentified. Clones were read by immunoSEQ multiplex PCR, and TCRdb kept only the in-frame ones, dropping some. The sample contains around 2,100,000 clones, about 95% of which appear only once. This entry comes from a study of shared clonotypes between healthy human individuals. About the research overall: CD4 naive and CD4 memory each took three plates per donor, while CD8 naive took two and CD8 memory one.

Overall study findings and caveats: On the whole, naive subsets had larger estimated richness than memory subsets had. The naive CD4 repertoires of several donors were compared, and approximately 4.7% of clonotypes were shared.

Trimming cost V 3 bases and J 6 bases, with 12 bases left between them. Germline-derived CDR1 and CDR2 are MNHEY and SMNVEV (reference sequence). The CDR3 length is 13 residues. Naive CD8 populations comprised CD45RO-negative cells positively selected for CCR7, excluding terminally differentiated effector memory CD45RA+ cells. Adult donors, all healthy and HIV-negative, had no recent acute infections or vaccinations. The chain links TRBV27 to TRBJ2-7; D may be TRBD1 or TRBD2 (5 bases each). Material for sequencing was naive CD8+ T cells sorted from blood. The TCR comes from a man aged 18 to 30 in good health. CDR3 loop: CASSLGFGGEQYF. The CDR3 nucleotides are TGTGCCAGCAGTTTGGGGTTTGGGGGCGAGCAGTACTTC.